The clone carrying this T cell receptor (beta chain) was counted many times. TCRdb fed the RT-PCR reads into MiXCR, producing one record per CDR3 protein. The sample holds hundreds of thousands of distinct CDR3 sequences, 14% seen once. The CDR3 consists of 16 residues. The V gene's germline CDR1 is MNHEY and CDR2 SVGAGI. Trimming removed 6 bases from V and 8 bases from J; junction bases left unmatched: 15. V is TRBV6-5 and J is TRBJ1-2; 10 bases fit TRBD1. Sequenced: memory CD4+ T cells from blood. The sequence came from a female donor in good health, serving as a healthy control. DNA for the CDR3: TGTGCCAGCAGCCCAGGTCCGCGGGACAGGGGAGGCGGCTACACCTTC. Translated: CASSPGPRDRGGGYTF.